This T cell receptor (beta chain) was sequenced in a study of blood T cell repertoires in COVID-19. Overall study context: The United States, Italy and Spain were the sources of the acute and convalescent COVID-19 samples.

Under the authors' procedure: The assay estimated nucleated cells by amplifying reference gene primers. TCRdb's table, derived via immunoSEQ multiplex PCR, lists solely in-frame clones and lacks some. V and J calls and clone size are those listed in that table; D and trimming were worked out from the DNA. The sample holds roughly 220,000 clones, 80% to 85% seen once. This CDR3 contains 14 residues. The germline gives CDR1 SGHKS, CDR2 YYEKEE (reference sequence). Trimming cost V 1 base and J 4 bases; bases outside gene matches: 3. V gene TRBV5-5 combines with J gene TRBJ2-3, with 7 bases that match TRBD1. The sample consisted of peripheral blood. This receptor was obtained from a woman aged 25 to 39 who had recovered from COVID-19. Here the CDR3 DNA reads TGTGCCAGCAGCTTGAGGACAGGCCCAGATACGCAGTATTTT. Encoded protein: CASSLRTGPDTQYF.